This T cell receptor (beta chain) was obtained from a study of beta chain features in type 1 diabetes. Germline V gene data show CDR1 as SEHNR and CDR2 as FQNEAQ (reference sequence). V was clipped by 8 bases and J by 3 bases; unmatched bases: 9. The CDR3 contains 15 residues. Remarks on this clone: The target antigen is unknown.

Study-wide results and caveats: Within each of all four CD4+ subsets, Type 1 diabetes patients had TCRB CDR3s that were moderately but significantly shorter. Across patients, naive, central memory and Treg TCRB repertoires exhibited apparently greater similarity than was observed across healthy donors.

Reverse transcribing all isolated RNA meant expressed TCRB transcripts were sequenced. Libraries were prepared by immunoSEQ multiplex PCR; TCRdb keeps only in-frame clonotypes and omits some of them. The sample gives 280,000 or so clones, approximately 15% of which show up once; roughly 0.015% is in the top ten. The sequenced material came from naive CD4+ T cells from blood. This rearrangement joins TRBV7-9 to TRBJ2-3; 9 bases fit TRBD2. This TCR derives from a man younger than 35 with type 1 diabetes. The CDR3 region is CASDRSGGKTDTQYF. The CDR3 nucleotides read TGTGCCAGCGACCGCAGCGGGGGGAAGACAGATACGCAGTATTTT.